Listed here are 7 T cell receptor beta chains from one sample, sequenced in a study of blood T cell repertoires in COVID-19. Some clones are missing from TCRdb's copy, which holds only in-frame ones; the method was immunoSEQ multiplex PCR. This sample has around 68,000 clones, with around 82% found just once. The sequencing input was peripheral blood. The receptors were sampled from a man older than 75 with active COVID-19.

The chain combines TRBV3-1 (or the pseudogene TRBV3-2) with TRBJ1-5; D call uncertain. CDR3 length: 13 residues. Germline-derived CDR1 and CDR2 are LGHDT and YNNKEL (reference sequence). V lost 0 bases and J 4 bases, leaving 4 bases between the germline ends. The chain's CDR3 is CASSQDLNQPQHF. CDR3 nucleotide sequence: TGTGCCAGCAGCCAAGATTTAAATCAGCCCCAGCATTTT.

The chain is built from TRBV5-4 and TRBJ2-2; maybe TRBD2 (6 bases). CDR3 size: 20 residues. V was cut by 4 bases and J by 1 base, with 26 bases left in between. The V gene's germline CDR1 is SGHNT and CDR2 YYREEE (reference sequence). The CDR3 sequence is CASSEEGGLIVSKNTGELFF. CDR3 coding DNA: TGTGCCAGCAGCGAGGAGGGTGGACTCATAGTATCAAAGAACACCGGGGAGCTGTTTTTT.

The chain recombines TRBV6-2 or TRBV6-3 with TRBJ2-1; the match to TRBD2 covers 8 bases. The CDR3 runs 16 residues. Germline V CDR1 and CDR2: MNHEY, SVGEGT. The ends lost 2 bases at V and 14 bases at J; junction bases unmatched: 17. CDR3 sequence (DNA): TGTGCCAGCAGTTACCCTCTAACTACACGGGAGGGCCTGAAGTTCTTC. Residues: CASSYPLTTREGLKFF.

This chain connects TRBV27 to TRBJ2-1, with 7 bases aligning to TRBD1. Germline CDR1 and CDR2: MNHEY and SMNVEV (reference sequence). The CDR3 is made up of 16 amino acids. Unmatched junction bases numbered 13, after V lost 5 bases and J lost 6 bases. CDR3 in DNA: TGTGCCAGCAGTAGACGGGGACAGTCATCCCTCAATGAGCAGTTCTTC. Residues: CASSRRGQSSLNEQFF.

The gene calls are TRBV5-5 and TRBJ2-7; possibly TRBD2 for D (5 bases). Trimming removed 0 bases at V and 6 bases at J, with 10 bases between. This CDR3 contains 13 residues. The V gene's germline CDR1 is SGHKS and CDR2 YYEKEE (reference sequence). The DNA of the CDR3 is TGTGCCAGCAGCTTGGCCTGGCGGGTCGAGCAGTACTTC. Its protein is CASSLAWRVEQYF.

The CDR3 spells CASSLETMGGQGARHEQYF. CDR3 nucleotides: TGTGCCAGCAGCCTCGAAACCATGGGGGGACAGGGGGCCCGGCACGAGCAGTACTTC. This chain uses TRBV7-6 with TRBJ2-7; TRBD1 aligns across 12 bases. Germline V CDR1 and CDR2: SGHVS, FNYEAQ. The V gene end was trimmed by 5 bases and the J gene end by 5 bases; junction bases not matched to a gene: 19. This CDR3 spans 19 amino acids.

This clone came up once. The chain links TRBV7-2 to TRBJ1-1; 8 bases fit TRBD1. This CDR3 is built from 13 residues. The V gene's germline CDR1 is SGHTA and CDR2 FQGNSA. V lost 3 bases, J lost 12 bases, and 9 bases stayed unmatched. The CDR3 DNA is TGTGCCAGCAGCTTCGGACAGGGTGGGGAAACTTTCTTT. Encoded protein: CASSFGQGGETFF.